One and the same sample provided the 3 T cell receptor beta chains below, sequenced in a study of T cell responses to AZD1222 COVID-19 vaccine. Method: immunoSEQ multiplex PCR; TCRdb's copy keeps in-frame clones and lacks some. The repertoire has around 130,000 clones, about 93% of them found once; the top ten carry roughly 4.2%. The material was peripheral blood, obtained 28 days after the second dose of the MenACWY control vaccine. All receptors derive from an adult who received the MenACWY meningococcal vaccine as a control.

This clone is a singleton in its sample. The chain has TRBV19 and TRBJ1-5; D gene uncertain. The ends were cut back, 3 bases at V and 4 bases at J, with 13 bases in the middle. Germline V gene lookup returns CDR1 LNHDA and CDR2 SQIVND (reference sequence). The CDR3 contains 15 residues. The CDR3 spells CASSMGMGFNQPQHF. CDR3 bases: TGTGCCAGTAGTATGGGGATGGGATTTAATCAGCCCCAGCATTTT. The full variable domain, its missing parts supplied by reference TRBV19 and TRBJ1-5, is DGGITQSPKYLFRKEGQNVTLSCEQNLNHDAMYWYRQDPGQGLRLIYYSQIVNDFQKGDIAEGYSVSREKKESFPLTVTSAQKNPTAFYLCASSMGMGFNQPQHFGDGTRLSIL.

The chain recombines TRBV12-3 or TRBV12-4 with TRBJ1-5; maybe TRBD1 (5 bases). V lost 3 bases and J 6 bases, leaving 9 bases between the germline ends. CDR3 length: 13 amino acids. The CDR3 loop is CASSFREGQPQHF. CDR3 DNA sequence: TGTGCCAGCAGTTTCAGGGAAGGTCAGCCCCAGCATTTT.

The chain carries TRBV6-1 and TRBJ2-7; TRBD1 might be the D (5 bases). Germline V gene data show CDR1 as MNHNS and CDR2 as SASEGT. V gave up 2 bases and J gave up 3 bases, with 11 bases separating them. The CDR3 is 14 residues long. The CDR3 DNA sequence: TGTGCCAGCAGTGAATGGGGCAGGGACTACGAGCAGTACTTC. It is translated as CASSEWGRDYEQYF.